A selection of T cell receptor beta chains follows, all from one sample in a study of blood T cell repertoires in COVID-19. Using immunoSEQ multiplex PCR, the repertoire was profiled, and TCRdb retains in-frame clones only, with some absent. The table records about 250,000 clones, roughly 85% of them present only once. Input material: peripheral blood. The receptor set was obtained from a man in his late teens or twenties with active or convalescent COVID-19. CDR3s include the opening cysteine and the closing phenylalanine or tryptophan. The D gene is left open where the match is weak. Size values are once, few and many counts, or a class for expanded clones, and some rows have none.

>few|TRBJ1-1|-|TRBV20-1|11
TGCAGTGCTACCAGGAACACTGAAGCTTTCTTT
CSATRNTEAFF
>-|TRBJ2-2|-|TRBV19|12
TGTGCCAGTAGTATCCCAGGGAGGGAGCTGTTTTTT
CASSIPGRELFF
>-|TRBJ2-7|TRBD2|TRBV6-2/TRBV6-3|16
TGTGCCAGCAGTTACGGACTAGCGGGTACCCCCTACGAGCAGTACTTC
CASSYGLAGTPYEQYF
>-|TRBJ2-2|TRBD1|TRBV2|15
TGTGCCATCACATTACAGGGGACGAACACCGGGGAGCTGTTTTTT
CAITLQGTNTGELFF
>-|TRBJ2-2|TRBD2|TRBV2|14
TGTGCCAGCAGGGGAGGGTCCTACACCGGGGAGCTGTTTTTT
CASRGGSYTGELFF
>-|TRBJ2-1|TRBD2|TRBV27|14
TGTGCCAGCAGTTCACCGGGAGGCTACAATGAGCAGTTCTTC
CASSSPGGYNEQFF
>-|TRBJ2-7|-|TRBV4-2|16
TGTGCCAGCAGCCAAGAGTTTGCGGGGAGCTCCTACGAGCAGTACTTC
CASSQEFAGSSYEQYF
>-|TRBJ1-1|-|TRBV5-1|14
TGCGCCAGCAGCCCAGGGGACACCCACACTGAAGCTTTCTTT
CASSPGDTHTEAFF
>-|TRBJ2-2|TRBD1|TRBV6-6|20
TGTGCCAGCAGCCGGGGGACAGGACAAAGTCTTTTTGCGAACACCGGGGAGCTGTTTTTT
CASSRGTGQSLFANTGELFF
>-|TRBJ2-5|TRBD2|TRBV9|16
TGTGCCAGCAGCTCTCGACTAGCGGGACCCCAAGAGACCCAGTACTTC
CASSSRLAGPQETQYF
>-|TRBJ2-5|TRBD2|TRBV6-2/TRBV6-3|18
TGTGCCAGCAGTTACCCCGGGACTAGCGGGGGAAGGGGAGAGACCCAGTACTTC
CASSYPGTSGGRGETQYF
>-|TRBJ1-4|-|TRBV2|15
TGTGCCAGCAGTGGTGGAGGGGCGACTAATGAAAAACTGTTTTTT
CASSGGGATNEKLFF
>medium-sized|TRBJ2-1|-|TRBV27|15
TGTGCCAGCAGTTTATATGCCAGCTCCTACAATGAGCAGTTCTTC
CASSLYASSYNEQFF
>-|TRBJ1-4|-|TRBV28|17
TGTGCCACCCATCGCCGCAGGGTTACCTCCCTTAATGAAAAACTGTTTTTT
CATHRRRVTSLNEKLFF
>-|TRBJ1-1|-|TRBV21-1|16
TGTGCCAGCAGCAAAGAGCTCGCACAGGGTAGCACTGAAGCTTTCTTT
CASSKELAQGSTEAFF
>few|TRBJ1-1|TRBD1|TRBV29-1|13
TGCAGCGTTGAAGGAGGGGGCGCGACTGAAGCTTTCTTT
CSVEGGGATEAFF
>-|TRBJ1-2|-|TRBV28|13
TGTGCCAGCAGTTCAGGGGATGCCCTTGGCTACACCTTC
CASSSGDALGYTF
>-|TRBJ2-3|TRBD1|TRBV7-9|16
TGTGCCAGCAGCTTATCCCAGACAGGGATGGCAGATACGCAGTATTTT
CASSLSQTGMADTQYF
>once|TRBJ1-1|TRBD1|TRBV10-3|12
TGTGCCATCACCTCGGGACAGAAAGAAGCTTTCTTT
CAITSGQKEAFF
>-|TRBJ2-7|TRBD2|TRBV30|11
TGTGCCTGGAGTCCAGGGACTAGGCAGTACTTC
CAWSPGTRQYF
>-|TRBJ2-1|-|TRBV11-1|15
TGTGCCAGCTCGAGTGGGGGACTCTCCTACAATGAGCAGTTCTTC
CASSSGGLSYNEQFF
>-|TRBJ1-6|-|TRBV6-4|15
TGTGCCAGCAGCCGTTTGGCGGGGCAAAATTCACCCCTCCACTTT
CASSRLAGQNSPLHF
>-|TRBJ2-6|-|TRBV6-5|16
TGTGCCAGCAGTTGGGACAAGGCCCCTGGGGCCAACGTCCTGACTTTC
CASSWDKAPGANVLTF
>-|TRBJ2-7|TRBD1|TRBV6-5|14
TGTGCCAGCGGACTCCGGGACAGTCTGTCCGAGCAGTACTTC
CASGLRDSLSEQYF
>-|TRBJ1-2|TRBD1|TRBV7-6|18
TGTGCCAGCAGCCGCGGTCGGGCAGGGGGCCCAACTAACTATGGCTACACCTTC
CASSRGRAGGPTNYGYTF